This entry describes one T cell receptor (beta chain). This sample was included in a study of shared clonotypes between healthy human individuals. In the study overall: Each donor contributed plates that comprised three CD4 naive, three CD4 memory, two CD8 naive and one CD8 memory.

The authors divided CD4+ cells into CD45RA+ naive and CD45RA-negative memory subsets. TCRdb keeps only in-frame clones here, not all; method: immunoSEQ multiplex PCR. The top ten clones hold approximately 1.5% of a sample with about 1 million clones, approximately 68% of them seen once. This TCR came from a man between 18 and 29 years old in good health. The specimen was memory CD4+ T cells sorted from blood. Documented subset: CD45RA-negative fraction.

For the CDR3, the DNA is TGTGCCAGCAGTCGGACTAGCGCCCTCCGGGATACGCAGTATTTT. It specifies CASSRTSALRDTQYF. The chain couples TRBV7-2 to TRBJ2-3, with 9 nucleotides matching TRBD2. The CDR3 is made up of 15 amino acids. V dropped 6 bases and J dropped 6; count of bases not matched to a gene: 10. Per the germline V gene, CDR1 is SGHTA and CDR2 is FQGNSA.